The present entry profiles one T cell receptor beta chain with its context. Its antigen remains unknown. The CDR3 is 16 residues long. Germline V gene lookup returns CDR1 SGDLS and CDR2 YYNGEE. Trimming removed 3 bases from V and 2 bases from J, with 18 bases in between. This sample is part of a study of response to subunit inactivated influenza vaccine. Study findings and constraints: After each seasonal influenza vaccination, few new T cells are recruited, the authors suggested.

TCRdb processed the RT-PCR reads anew with MiXCR; each CDR3 protein has one entry. Of 550,000 to 800,000 distinct CDR3 sequences listed, 11% to 15% are singletons. The gene calls are TRBV9 and TRBJ2-7; D assignment may be TRBD1 or TRBD2 (5 bases each). This receptor was taken from a man in his forties or fifties who received an inactivated influenza vaccine. The sample in question was PBMCs from blood, obtained 14 to 15 days before vaccination. CDR3 bases: TGTGCCAGCAGCGCTGAGGGAGCTGGGGACCCCTACGAGCAGTACTTC. It is translated as CASSAEGAGDPYEQYF. The whole variable domain, filled in from reference TRBV9 and TRBJ2-7, reads DSGVTQTPKHLITATGQRVTLRCSPRSGDLSVYWYQQSLDQGLQFLIQYYNGEERAKGNILERFSAQQFPDLHSELNLSSLELGDSALYFCASSAEGAGDPYEQYFGPGTRLTVT.